Included here is one T cell receptor (beta chain) sequence, with context. Its antigen remains unidentified. This CDR3 has 16 residues. V lost 4 bases to trimming and J lost 0 bases, with 13 bases between them. The germline CDR1 and CDR2 sequences are SGHNT and YENEEA. The sample comes from a study of cytomegalovirus exposure and HLA in healthy donors. PCR amplification relied on 60 Vbeta primers (plus 13 Jbeta primers). TCRdb's copy holds only in-frame clones and misses some; the assay was immunoSEQ multiplex PCR. Its table records tens of thousands of clones. Study-wide results and limits: A later analysis found TCR association rates differed by HLA locus, highest for DRB1 and lowest for HLA-C.

The sequenced sample was PBMCs. The source of this sequence is a man between 45 and 60 years old in good health and CMV-seropositive. The rearrangement uses TRBV11-3 and TRBJ1-3; D gene uncertain. The CDR3 loop reads CASSSQDRDSGNTIYF. CDR3 nucleotides: TGTGCCAGCAGCTCTCAAGACCGGGACTCTGGAAACACCATATATTTT.